This T cell receptor (beta chain) was identified in a study of blood T cell repertoires in COVID-19 (dated by TCRdb to the early 2020s). Study-level background: The collaborator samples originated in the United States, Italy and Spain and spanned the acute and convalescent phases of COVID-19. The samples were drawn from the first 160 participants of the ongoing ImmuneRACE study and from 1,254 subjects provided by 6 global collaborators. Subjects who had been exposed to COVID-19, were actively infected with it, or had recovered from it provided the deeply sampled blood TCRbeta repertoires that made up the dataset. A freely available public database, intended as a resource for researchers studying the immune response to SARS-CoV-2, is where the repertoires were released. Where available, HLA class I and class II types were taken from metadata supplied by the sample provider and were not determined by assay-based typing. Sample metadata almost always included a de-identified subject ID, COVID-19 status, age in years and sex. The material from the prospective study consisted of cDNA or gDNA derived from T cells, B-cell-depleted T cells, or PBMCs. Study-level results and caveats: The amount of clinical and demographic metadata varied by source and participant and was provided uncurated.

TCRbeta CDR3 regions were amplified from genomic DNA by means of the immunoSEQ Assay, a bias-controlled multiplex PCR. The source study handled its data this way. The number of nucleated cells in each sample was estimated from the amplification of reference gene primers within the assay. Sequence reads were collapsed and filtered to measure the absolute abundance of every unique TCRbeta CDR3 rearrangement. For each sample, productive Simpson clonality was calculated as the square root of Simpson's diversity index across productive rearrangements. The table was pulled from immuneACCESS by TCRdb, which kept in-frame rearrangements only. Such tables lose some clones; where checked, under half of the loss comes from unresolved V genes, and the rest has no known cause. V and J calls and clone size are as listed in that table; D and trimming were resolved from the DNA. The sample yields hundreds of thousands of clones; around 80% were counted once. The ten largest clones add up to about 4% of the sample.

Enrolling through a virtual design, the prospective study's participants ranged in age from about 18 to 100 years and lived across 20 to 25 United States geographic areas. In the prospective study, cohorts were assigned on the basis of participant-reported clinical history obtained from a screening survey and a study questionnaire. In the prospective study, mobile phlebotomists collected whole blood, serum and a nasopharyngeal or oropharyngeal swab from each participant. Prospective study participants could optionally give additional blood draws and questionnaires over an approximately two-month period. Before DNA extraction, blood samples from the prospective study were shipped at room temperature or frozen. V is trimmed back by 2 bases and J by 6 bases, and the junction contains 4 bases that no gene match accounts for. Via the germline V gene, CDR1 is SGHDT and CDR2 YYEEEE. The CDR3 runs 13 residues from the cysteine to the phenylalanine. The CDR3 DNA has 39 bases and is translated from base 1.

As regards this clone: Its antigen is currently not known. Qualities for individual bases were not recorded, and no much larger clone is one base off.

The material sequenced was PBMCs or T cells enriched from blood (not recorded which). The sequence was collected from a man aged 30-40 years with acute COVID-19. The chain employs TRBV5-6 and TRBJ2-7; the central 8 bases match TRBD1. The DNA is as follows: TGTGCCAGCAGCTTAAAGGACAGGGCCGAGCAGTACTTC. This is translated as CASSLKDRAEQYF.